Presented here are 5 T cell receptor beta chains from one specimen sequenced in a study of T-cell memory formation after mild COVID-19. Each CDR3 protein gets one entry after TCRdb re-called the 5' RACE reads with MiXCR. This table has around 250,000 distinct CDR3 sequences, roughly 9.4% appearing once. Sequencing was performed on PBMCs or a T cell subset sorted from them (not recorded which). The receptor source for this set is a man between 18 and 29 years old who had mild COVID-19 (a few samples of this study predate the infection). Cell type and time point are not known.

There are a few counts of this clonotype. This rearrangement joins TRBV6-2 or TRBV6-3 to TRBJ2-5; D may be TRBD1 (5 bases). Germline V lookup: CDR1 MNHEY, CDR2 SVGEGT. With 4 bases removed from V and 0 bases from J, the gap between germline ends came to 12 bases. This CDR3 spans 15 amino acids. The CDR3 region is CASSSPDTYQETQYF. In nucleotides, the CDR3 is TGTGCCAGCAGTTCCCCGGACACGTACCAAGAGACCCAGTACTTC.

This clonotype has more than one count but fewer than ten. V and J are TRBV29-1 and TRBJ2-7; 10 bases align to TRBD1. Germline lookup yields CDR1 SQVTM and CDR2 ANQGSEA. The CDR3 runs to 16 residues. Trimming at V came to 0 bases and at J to 0 bases, leaving 5 bases not matched to a gene. This CDR3 is CSVEEKRTGGSYEQYF. CDR3 coding DNA: TGCAGCGTTGAAGAAAAGAGGACAGGGGGCTCCTACGAGCAGTACTTC.

The chain carries TRBV12-3 or TRBV12-4 and TRBJ2-3; TRBD2 matches 10 bases. The CDR3 has 12 amino acids. Trimming at V came to 10 bases and at J to 6 bases, leaving 4 bases not matched to a gene. This CDR3 reads CATLTSGDTQYF. The CDR3 DNA reads as TGTGCCACCCTGACTAGCGGGGATACGCAGTATTTT.

The gene calls are TRBV7-2 and TRBJ1-4; 8 bases are shared with TRBD1. Germline V gene sequence: CDR1 SGHTA, CDR2 FQGNSA. The CDR3 is made up of 17 amino acids. V shed 5 bases and J 8 bases; nucleotides not matched to a gene: 16. The CDR3 nucleotides are TGTGCCAGCAGCACCGTACCACCACAGGGGGAAAGCGAAAAACTGTTTTTT. Encoded protein: CASSTVPPQGESEKLFF.

V gene TRBV30 combines with J gene TRBJ1-4; D might be TRBD1 (5 bases). The CDR3 sequence is 13 residues long. V was shortened by 0 bases and J by 8 bases, with 10 bases between the two germline ends. Germline lookup yields CDR1 GTSNPN and CDR2 SVGIG (reference sequence). CDR3 nucleotide sequence: TGTGCCTGGAGTGTAGGGGTCGGGGAAAAACTGTTTTTT. Protein sequence: CAWSVGVGEKLFF.